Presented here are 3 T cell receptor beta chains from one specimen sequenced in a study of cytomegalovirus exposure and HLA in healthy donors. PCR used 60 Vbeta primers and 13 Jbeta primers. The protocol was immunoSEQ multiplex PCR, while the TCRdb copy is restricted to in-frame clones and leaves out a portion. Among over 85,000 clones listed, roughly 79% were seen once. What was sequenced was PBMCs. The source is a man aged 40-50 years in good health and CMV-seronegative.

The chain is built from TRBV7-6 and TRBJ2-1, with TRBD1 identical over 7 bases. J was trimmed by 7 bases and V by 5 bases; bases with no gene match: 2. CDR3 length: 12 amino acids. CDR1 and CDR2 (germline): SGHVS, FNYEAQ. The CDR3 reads CASSPTGNEQFF. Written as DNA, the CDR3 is TGTGCCAGCAGCCCGACAGGGAATGAGCAGTTCTTC.

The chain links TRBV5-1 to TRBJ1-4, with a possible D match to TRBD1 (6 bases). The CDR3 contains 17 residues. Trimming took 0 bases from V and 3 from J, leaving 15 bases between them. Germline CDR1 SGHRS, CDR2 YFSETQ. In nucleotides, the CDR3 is TGCGCCAGCAGCTTGGCAGGGGAGACGGTTGCTAATGAAAAACTGTTTTTT. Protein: CASSLAGETVANEKLFF.

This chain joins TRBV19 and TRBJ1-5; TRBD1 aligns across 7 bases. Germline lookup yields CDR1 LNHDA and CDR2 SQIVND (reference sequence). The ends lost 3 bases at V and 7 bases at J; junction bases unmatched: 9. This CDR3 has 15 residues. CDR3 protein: CASSIRTGAGQPQHF. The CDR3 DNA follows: TGTGCCAGTAGTATCCGGACAGGAGCAGGGCAGCCCCAGCATTTT. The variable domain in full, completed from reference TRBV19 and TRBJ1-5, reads DGGITQSPKYLFRKEGQNVTLSCEQNLNHDAMYWYRQDPGQGLRLIYYSQIVNDFQKGDIAEGYSVSREKKESFPLTVTSAQKNPTAFYLCASSIRTGAGQPQHFGDGTRLSIL.